This T cell receptor beta chain was sequenced for a study of blood T cell repertoires in COVID-19. For the study at large: COVID-19 samples from acute and convalescent phases originated in the United States, Italy and Spain. T cells, B-cell-depleted T cells, or PBMCs supplied cDNA or gDNA.

As processed by the authors: The assay estimated nucleated cells by amplifying reference gene primers. TCRdb's table, derived via immunoSEQ multiplex PCR, lists solely in-frame clones and lacks some. Clone size and the V and J calls come from that table; the DNA yielded D and trimming. The sample includes approximately 73,000 clones, 89% of them seen just once. CDR1 and CDR2 (germline): SGHKS, YYEKEE (reference sequence). V lost 3 bases, J lost 0 bases, and 13 bases lay in between. The CDR3 totals 16 residues. This TCR derives from a man older than 75 with acute or convalescent COVID-19. Sequenced sample: peripheral blood. The chain employs TRBV5-5 and TRBJ1-3; D is ambiguous. In DNA form, the CDR3 reads TGTGCCAGCAGCTCGGAACGGGTTATCTCTGGAAACACCATATATTTT. This sequence encodes CASSSERVISGNTIYF. Supplemented by reference TRBV5-5 and TRBJ1-3, the full variable domain reads DAGVTQSPTHLIKTRGQQVTLRCSPISGHKSVSWYQQVLGQGPQFIFQYYEKEERGRGNFPDRFSARQFPNYSSELNVNALLLGDSALYLCASSSERVISGNTIYFGEGSWLTVV.